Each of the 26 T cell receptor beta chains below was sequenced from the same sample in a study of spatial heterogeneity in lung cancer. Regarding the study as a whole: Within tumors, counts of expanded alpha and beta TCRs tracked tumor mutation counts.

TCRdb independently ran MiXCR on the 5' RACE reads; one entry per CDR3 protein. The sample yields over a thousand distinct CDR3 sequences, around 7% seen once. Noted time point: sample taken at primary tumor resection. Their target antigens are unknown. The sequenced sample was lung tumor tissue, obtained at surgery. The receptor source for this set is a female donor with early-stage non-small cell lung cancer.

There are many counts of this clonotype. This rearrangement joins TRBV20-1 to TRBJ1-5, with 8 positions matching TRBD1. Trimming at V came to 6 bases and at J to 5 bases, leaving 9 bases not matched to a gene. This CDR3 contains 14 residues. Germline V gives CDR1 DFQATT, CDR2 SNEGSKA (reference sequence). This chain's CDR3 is CSAPDREVDQPQHF. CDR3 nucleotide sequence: TGCAGTGCCCCGGACAGGGAAGTCGATCAGCCCCAGCATTTT.

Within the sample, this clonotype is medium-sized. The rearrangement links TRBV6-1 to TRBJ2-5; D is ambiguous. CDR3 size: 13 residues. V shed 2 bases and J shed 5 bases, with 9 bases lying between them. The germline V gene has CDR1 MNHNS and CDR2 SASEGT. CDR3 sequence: CASSENRWETQYF. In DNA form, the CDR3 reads TGTGCCAGCAGTGAAAACAGATGGGAGACCCAGTACTTC.

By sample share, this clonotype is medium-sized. DNA of the CDR3: TGTGCCAGCAGCCCCCGACTGCCCGCTAGCTCCTACGAGCAGTACTTC. This sequence encodes CASSPRLPASSYEQYF. V usage is TRBV7-9 and J usage is TRBJ2-7; D not certain. CDR1 is SEHNR, CDR2 FQNEAQ, per germline (reference sequence). This CDR3 contains 16 residues. V was cut by 5 bases and J by 0 bases, with 17 bases left in between.

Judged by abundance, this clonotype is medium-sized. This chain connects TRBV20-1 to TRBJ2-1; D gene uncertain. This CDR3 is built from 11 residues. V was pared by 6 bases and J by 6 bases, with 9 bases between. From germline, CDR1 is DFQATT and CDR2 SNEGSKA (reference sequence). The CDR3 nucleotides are TGCAGTGCCTCTAGGTCCAATGAGCAGTTCTTC. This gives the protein CSASRSNEQFF.

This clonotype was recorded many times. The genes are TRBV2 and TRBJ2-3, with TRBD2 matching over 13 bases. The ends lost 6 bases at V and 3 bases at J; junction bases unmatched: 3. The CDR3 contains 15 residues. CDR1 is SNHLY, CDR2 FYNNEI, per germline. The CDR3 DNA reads TGTGCCAGCAGAGCGACTAGCGGGAGGACAGATACGCAGTATTTT. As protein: CASRATSGRTDTQYF.

Here the CDR3 DNA reads TGTGCCAGCAGGCGGGAGTTTGTTGAGCAGTTCTTC. Its translation is CASRREFVEQFF. V and J are TRBV2 and TRBJ2-1, with 7 bases matching TRBD2. Germline V gene sequence: CDR1 SNHLY, CDR2 FYNNEI. Trimming cost V 6 bases and J 9 bases; bases outside gene matches: 5. The length of the CDR3 is 12 residues.

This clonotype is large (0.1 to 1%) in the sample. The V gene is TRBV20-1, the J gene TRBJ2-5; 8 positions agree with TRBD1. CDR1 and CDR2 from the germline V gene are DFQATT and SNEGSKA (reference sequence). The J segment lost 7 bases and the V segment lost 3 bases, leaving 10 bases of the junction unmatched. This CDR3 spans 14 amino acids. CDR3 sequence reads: CSASDGQGPRTQYF. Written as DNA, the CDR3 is TGCAGTGCTAGTGACGGACAGGGCCCCCGGACCCAGTACTTC.

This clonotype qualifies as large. Here the CDR3 reads CASSLWAGDEQFF. In nucleotides, the CDR3 is TGTGCCAGCAGCTTATGGGCGGGGGATGAGCAGTTCTTC. The V and J genes are TRBV7-9 and TRBJ2-1; 7 nucleotides agree with TRBD2. CDR1 SEHNR and CDR2 FQNEAQ come from the germline V gene (reference sequence). The CDR3 consists of 13 residues. The V gene end was trimmed by 2 bases and the J gene end by 8 bases; junction bases not matched to a gene: 3.

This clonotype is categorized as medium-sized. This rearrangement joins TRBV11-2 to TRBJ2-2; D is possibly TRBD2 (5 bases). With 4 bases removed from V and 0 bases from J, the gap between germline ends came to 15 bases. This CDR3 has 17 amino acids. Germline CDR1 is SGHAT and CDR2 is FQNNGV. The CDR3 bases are TGTGCCAGCAGCTCCACTAGACTGACCTCGAACACCGGGGAGCTGTTTTTT. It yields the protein CASSSTRLTSNTGELFF.

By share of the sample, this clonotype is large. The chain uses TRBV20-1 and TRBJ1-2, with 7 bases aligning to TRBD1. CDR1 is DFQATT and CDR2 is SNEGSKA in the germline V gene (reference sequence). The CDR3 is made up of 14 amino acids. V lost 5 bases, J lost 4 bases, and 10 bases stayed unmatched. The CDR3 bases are TGCAGTGCTTTAGGCTCGGGACAGTTCTATGGCTACACCTTC. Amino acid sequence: CSALGSGQFYGYTF.

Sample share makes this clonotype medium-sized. In nucleotides, the CDR3 is TGTGCCAGCAGCTTGGGGTTTGGGGACCACTTTAACACTGAAGCTTTCTTT. Translated: CASSLGFGDHFNTEAFF. This chain uses TRBV5-4 with TRBJ1-1; D is perhaps TRBD1 (5 bases). The V gene lost 0 bases and the J gene lost 2 bases, with 17 bases spanning the gap. Germline CDR1 reads SGHNT; CDR2 reads YYREEE (reference sequence). The CDR3 spans 17 residues.

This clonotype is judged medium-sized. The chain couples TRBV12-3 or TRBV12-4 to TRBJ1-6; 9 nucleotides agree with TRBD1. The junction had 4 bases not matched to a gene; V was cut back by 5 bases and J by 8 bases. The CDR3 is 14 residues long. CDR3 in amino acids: CASSLGQGHSPLHF. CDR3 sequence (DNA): TGTGCCAGCAGTCTGGGACAGGGACATTCACCCCTCCACTTT.

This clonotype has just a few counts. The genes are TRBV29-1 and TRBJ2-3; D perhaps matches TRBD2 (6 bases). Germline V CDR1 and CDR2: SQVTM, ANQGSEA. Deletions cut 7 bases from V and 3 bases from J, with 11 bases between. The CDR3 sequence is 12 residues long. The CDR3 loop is CSAGRQTDTQYF. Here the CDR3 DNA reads TGCAGCGCCGGGAGACAGACAGATACGCAGTATTTT.

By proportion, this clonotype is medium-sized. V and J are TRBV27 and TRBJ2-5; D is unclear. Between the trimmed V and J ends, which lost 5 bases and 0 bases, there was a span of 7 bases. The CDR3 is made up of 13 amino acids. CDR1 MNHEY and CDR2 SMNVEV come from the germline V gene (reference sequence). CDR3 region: CASSRKYQETQYF. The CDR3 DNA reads TGTGCCAGCAGTCGGAAGTACCAAGAGACCCAGTACTTC.

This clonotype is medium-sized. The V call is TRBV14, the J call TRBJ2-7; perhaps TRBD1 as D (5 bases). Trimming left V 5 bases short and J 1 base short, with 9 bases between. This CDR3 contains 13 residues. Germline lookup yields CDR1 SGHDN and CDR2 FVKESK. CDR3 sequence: CASSVRVSYEQYF. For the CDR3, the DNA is TGTGCCAGCAGCGTCAGGGTTTCCTACGAGCAGTACTTC.

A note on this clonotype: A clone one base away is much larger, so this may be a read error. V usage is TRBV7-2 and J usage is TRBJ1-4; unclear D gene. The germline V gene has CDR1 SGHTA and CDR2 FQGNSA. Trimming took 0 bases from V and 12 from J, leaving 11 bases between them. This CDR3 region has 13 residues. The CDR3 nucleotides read TGTGCCAGCAGCTTAGCCAGGAAGGAAGAACTGTTTTTT. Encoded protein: CASSLARKEELFF.

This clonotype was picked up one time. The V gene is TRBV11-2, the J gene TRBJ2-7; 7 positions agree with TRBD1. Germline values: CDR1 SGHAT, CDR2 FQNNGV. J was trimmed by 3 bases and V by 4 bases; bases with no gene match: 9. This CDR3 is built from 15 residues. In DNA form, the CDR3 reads TGTGCCAGCAGCTCTAAGACAGGGACCCACTACGAGCAGTACTTC. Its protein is CASSSKTGTHYEQYF.

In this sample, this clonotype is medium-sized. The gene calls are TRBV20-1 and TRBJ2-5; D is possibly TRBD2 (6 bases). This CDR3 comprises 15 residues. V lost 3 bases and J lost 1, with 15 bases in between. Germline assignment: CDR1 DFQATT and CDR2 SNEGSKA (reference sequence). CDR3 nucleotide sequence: TGCAGTGCTAGTCATGATAGCGGAACCCAAGAGACCCAGTACTTC. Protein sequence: CSASHDSGTQETQYF.

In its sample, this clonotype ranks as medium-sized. CDR3: CASSPRQGSYEQYF. Here the CDR3 DNA reads TGTGCCAGTAGTCCTCGACAGGGCTCCTACGAGCAGTACTTC. The J gene is TRBJ2-7, the V gene TRBV19, with 7 positions matching TRBD1. The germline V gene encodes CDR1 LNHDA and CDR2 SQIVND (reference sequence). This CDR3 has 14 amino acids. The trim removed 5 bases at V and 0 bases at J, leaving 4 bases unmatched.

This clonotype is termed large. CDR3 in DNA: TGTGCCAGCAGCCGGTCCTCCGGGGCTGGGGCCAACGTCCTGACTTTC. This sequence encodes CASSRSSGAGANVLTF. The chain uses TRBV7-6 and TRBJ2-6; weak D call: TRBD2 (5 bases). The CDR3 is made up of 16 amino acids. Trimming took 5 bases from V and 2 from J, leaving 13 bases between them. Germline V CDR1 and CDR2: SGHVS, FNYEAQ. Full variable domain (rest looked up from reference TRBV7-6 and TRBJ2-6): GAGVSQSPRYKVTKRGQDVALRCDPISGHVSLYWYRQALGQGPEFLTYFNYEAQQDKSGLPNDRFSAERPEGSISTLTIQRTEQRDSAMYRCASSRSSGAGANVLTFGAGSRLTVL.

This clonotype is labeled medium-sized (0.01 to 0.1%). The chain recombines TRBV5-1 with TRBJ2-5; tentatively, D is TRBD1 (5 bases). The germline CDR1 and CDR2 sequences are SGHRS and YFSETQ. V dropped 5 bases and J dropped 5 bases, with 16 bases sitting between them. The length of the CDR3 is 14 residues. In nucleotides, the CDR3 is TGCGCCAGCAGATCAGGGTCCTCAGGGGAGACCCAGTACTTC. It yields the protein CASRSGSSGETQYF.

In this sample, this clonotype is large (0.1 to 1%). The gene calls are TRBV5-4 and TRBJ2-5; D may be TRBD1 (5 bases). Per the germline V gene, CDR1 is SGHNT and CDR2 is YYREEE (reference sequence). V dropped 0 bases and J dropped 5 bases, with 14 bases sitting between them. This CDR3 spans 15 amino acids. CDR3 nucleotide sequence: TGTGCCAGCAGCTTGGGAGTCAGGGATCCGGAGACCCAGTACTTC. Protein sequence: CASSLGVRDPETQYF.

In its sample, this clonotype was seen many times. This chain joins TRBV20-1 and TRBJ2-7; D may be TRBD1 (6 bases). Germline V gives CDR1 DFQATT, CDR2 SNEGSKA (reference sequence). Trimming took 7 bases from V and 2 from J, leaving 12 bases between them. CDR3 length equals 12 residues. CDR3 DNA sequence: TGCAGTGTTTGGGGGCAAGCCTACGAGCAGTACTTC. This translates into CSVWGQAYEQYF.

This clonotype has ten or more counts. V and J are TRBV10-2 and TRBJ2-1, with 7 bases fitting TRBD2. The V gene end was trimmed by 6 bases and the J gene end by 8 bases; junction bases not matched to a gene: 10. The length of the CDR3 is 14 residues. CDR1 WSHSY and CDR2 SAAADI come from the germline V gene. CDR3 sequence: CASREGLVTYEQFF. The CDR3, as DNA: TGCGCCAGCAGGGAAGGACTAGTAACGTATGAGCAGTTCTTC.

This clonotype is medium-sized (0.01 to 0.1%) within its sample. The CDR3 region has the DNA TGTGCCAGCAGTGACGGTGGCGGGAGGCCCTACGAGCAGTACTTC. Protein: CASSDGGGRPYEQYF. V is TRBV25-1 and J is TRBJ2-7; 8 nucleotides align to TRBD2. The germline V gene has CDR1 MGHDK and CDR2 SYGVNS. V shed 3 bases and J 2 bases; nucleotides not matched to a gene: 6. This CDR3 spans 15 amino acids.

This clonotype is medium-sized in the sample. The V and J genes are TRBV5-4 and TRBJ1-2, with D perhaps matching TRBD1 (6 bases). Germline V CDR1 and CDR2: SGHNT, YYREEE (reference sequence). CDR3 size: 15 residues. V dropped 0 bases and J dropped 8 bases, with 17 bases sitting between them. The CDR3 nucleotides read TGTGCCAGCAGCTTGGTCCCCGACAGGCCCTGGGGCTACACCTTC. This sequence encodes CASSLVPDRPWGYTF.